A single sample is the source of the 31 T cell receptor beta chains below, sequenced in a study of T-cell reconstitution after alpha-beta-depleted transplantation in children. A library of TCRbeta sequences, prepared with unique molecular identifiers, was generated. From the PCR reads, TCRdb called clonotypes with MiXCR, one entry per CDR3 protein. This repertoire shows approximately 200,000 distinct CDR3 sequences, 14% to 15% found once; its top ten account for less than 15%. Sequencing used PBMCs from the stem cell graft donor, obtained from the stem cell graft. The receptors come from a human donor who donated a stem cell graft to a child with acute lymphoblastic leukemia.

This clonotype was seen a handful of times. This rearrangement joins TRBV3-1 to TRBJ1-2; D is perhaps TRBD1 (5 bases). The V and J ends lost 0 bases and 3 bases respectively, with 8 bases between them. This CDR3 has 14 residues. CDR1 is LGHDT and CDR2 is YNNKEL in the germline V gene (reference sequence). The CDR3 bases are TGTGCCAGCAGCCAAGAAGCGGGGGACTATGGCTACACCTTC. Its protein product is CASSQEAGDYGYTF.

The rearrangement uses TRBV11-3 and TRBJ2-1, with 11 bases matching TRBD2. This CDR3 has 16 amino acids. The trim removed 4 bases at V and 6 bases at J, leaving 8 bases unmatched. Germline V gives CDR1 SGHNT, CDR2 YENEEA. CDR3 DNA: TGTGCCAGCAGCTCAAGTGGGACTAGCGGAATCAATGAGCAGTTCTTC. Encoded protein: CASSSSGTSGINEQFF.

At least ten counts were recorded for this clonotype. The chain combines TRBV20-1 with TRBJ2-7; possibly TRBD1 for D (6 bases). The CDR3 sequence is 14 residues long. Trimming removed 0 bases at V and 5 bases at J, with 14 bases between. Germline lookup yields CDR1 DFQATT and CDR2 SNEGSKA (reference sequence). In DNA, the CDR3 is TGCAGTGCTAGAGAGGGTCCCACAGGGAACGAGCAGTACTTC. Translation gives CSAREGPTGNEQYF.

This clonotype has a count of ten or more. CDR3 sequence: CASSFGLAGDEQFF. CDR3 bases: TGCGCCAGCAGCTTCGGACTAGCGGGAGATGAGCAGTTCTTC. The V and J genes are TRBV5-1 and TRBJ2-1; 13 bases line up with TRBD2. The trim removed 2 bases at V and 8 bases at J, leaving 1 base unmatched. CDR1 is SGHRS, CDR2 YFSETQ, per germline. The CDR3 loop spans 14 amino acids.

In DNA, the CDR3 is TGCAGTGCTAGGTGGGAGACCGCCTACGAGCAGTACTTC. The encoded protein is CSARWETAYEQYF. This chain uses TRBV20-1 with TRBJ2-7, with D perhaps TRBD2 (5 bases). Trimming stripped 3 bases from V and 2 bases from J, with 11 bases between. Germline V gene data show CDR1 as DFQATT and CDR2 as SNEGSKA (reference sequence). This CDR3 has 13 residues.

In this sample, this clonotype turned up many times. The CDR3 DNA follows: TGTGCCAGCAGTTTTTCAGGGCCTAACGGGGGTGAGCAGTTCTTC. It translates to CASSFSGPNGGEQFF. The chain uses TRBV28 and TRBJ2-1; maybe TRBD2 (6 bases). CDR1 MDHEN and CDR2 SYDVKM come from the germline V gene. V shed 3 bases and J shed 9 bases, with 18 bases lying between them. The CDR3 sequence is 15 residues long.

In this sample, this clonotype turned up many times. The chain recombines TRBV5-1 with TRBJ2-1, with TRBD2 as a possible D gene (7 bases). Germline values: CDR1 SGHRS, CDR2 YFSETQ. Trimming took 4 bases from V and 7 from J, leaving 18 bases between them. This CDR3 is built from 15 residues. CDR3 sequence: CASSPLGGADNEQFF. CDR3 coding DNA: TGCGCCAGCAGCCCCCTAGGGGGGGCAGATAATGAGCAGTTCTTC.

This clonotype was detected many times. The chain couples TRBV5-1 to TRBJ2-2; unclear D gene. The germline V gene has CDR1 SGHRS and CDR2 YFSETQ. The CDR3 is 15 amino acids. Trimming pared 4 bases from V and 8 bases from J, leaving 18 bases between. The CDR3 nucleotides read TGCGCCAGCAGCCCGGGCTACGGACGCCCGGGGGAGCTGTTTTTT. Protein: CASSPGYGRPGELFF.

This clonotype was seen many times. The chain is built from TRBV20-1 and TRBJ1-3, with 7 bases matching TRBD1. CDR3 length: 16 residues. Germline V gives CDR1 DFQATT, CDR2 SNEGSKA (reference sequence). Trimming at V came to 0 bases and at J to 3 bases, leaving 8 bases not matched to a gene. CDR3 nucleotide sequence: TGCAGTGCTAGAGATCCCTTAAGGGGGCGTGGAAACACCATATATTTT. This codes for CSARDPLRGRGNTIYF.

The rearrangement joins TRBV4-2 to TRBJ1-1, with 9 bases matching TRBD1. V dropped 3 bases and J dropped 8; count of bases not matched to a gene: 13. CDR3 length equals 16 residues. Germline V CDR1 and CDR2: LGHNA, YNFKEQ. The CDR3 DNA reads TGTGCCAGCAGCCACCCTGGGGGGGGACAGGGACCCGAAGCTTTCTTT. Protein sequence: CASSHPGGGQGPEAFF.

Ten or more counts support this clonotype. CDR3 residues: CASSFETAGDLYEQYF. As DNA, the CDR3 is TGTGCCAGCAGCTTCGAAACAGCGGGAGATTTGTACGAGCAGTACTTC. The chain has TRBV7-2 and TRBJ2-7, with 8 bases matching TRBD2. This CDR3 comprises 16 residues. J was trimmed by 4 bases and V by 3 bases; bases with no gene match: 11. Looked up from germline, CDR1 is SGHTA and CDR2 is FQGNSA. Using reference TRBV7-2 and TRBJ2-7 for the parts outside the CDR3, the full variable domain is GAGVSQSPSNKVTEKGKDVELRCDPISGHTALYWYRQSLGQGLEFLIYFQGNSAPDKSGLPSDRFSAERTGGSVSTLTIQRTQQEDSAVYLCASSFETAGDLYEQYFGPGTRLTVT.

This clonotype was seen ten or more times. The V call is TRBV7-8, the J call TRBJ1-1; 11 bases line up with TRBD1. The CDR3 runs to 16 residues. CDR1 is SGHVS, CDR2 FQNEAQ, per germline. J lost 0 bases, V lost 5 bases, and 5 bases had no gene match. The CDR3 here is CASSRDRGAMNTEAFF. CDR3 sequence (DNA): TGTGCCAGCAGCCGGGACAGGGGGGCTATGAACACTGAAGCTTTCTTT. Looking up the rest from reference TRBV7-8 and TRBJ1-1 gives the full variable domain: GAGVSQSPRYKVAKRGQDVALRCDPISGHVSLFWYQQALGQGPEFLTYFQNEAQLDKSGLPSDRFFAERPEGSVSTLKIQRTQQEDSAVYLCASSRDRGAMNTEAFFGQGTRLTVV.

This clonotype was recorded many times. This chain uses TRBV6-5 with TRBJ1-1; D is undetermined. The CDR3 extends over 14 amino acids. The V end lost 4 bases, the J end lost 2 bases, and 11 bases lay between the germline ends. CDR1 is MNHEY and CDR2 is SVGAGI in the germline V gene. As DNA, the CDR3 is TGTGCCAGCAGTTCAAACAGAGGAAACACTGAAGCTTTCTTT. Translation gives CASSSNRGNTEAFF.

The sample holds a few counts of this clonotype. The CDR3 region is CASNLEAEAFF. CDR3 in DNA: TGTGCCAGCAACCTCGAAGCTGAAGCTTTCTTT. The chain has TRBV12-3 or TRBV12-4 and TRBJ1-1; unclear D gene. Trimming pared 7 bases from V and 6 bases from J, leaving 9 bases between. The CDR3 is 11 residues long.

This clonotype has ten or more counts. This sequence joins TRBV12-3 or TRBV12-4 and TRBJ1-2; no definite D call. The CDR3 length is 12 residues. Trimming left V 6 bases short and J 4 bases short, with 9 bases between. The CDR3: CASSLASYGYTF. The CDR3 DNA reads TGTGCCAGCAGCCTCGCCTCCTATGGCTACACCTTC.

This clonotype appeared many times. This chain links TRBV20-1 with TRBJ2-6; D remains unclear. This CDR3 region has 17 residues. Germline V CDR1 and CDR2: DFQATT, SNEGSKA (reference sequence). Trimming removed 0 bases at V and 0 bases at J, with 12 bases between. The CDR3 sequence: CSARELLGSSGANVLTF. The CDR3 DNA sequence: TGCAGTGCTAGAGAGCTTTTAGGTAGCTCTGGGGCCAACGTCCTGACTTTC.

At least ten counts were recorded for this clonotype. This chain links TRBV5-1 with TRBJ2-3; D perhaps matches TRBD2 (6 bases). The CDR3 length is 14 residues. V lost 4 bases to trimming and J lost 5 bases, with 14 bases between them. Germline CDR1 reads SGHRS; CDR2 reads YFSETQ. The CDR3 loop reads CASSLGLGGDTQYF. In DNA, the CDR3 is TGCGCCAGCAGCCTGGGACTTGGAGGAGATACGCAGTATTTT.

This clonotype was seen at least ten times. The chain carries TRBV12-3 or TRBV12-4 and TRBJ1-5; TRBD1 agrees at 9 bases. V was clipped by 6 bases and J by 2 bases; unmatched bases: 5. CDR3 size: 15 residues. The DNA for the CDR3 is TGTGCCAGCAGACAGGGACAGGGTGGCAATCAGCCCCAGCATTTT. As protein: CASRQGQGGNQPQHF.

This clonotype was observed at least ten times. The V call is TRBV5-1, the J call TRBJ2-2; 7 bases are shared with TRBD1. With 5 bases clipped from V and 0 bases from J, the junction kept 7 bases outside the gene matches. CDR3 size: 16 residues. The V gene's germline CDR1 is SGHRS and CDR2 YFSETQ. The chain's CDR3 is CASRGLQGANTGELFF. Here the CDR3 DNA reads TGCGCCAGCAGGGGCCTCCAGGGGGCGAACACCGGGGAGCTGTTTTTT.

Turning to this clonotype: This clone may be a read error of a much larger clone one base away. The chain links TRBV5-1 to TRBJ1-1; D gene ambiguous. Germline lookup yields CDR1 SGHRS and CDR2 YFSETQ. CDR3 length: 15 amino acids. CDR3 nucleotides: TGCGCCAGCAGCTTGGCCCTGGAGGGAGGCACTCAAGCTTTCTTT. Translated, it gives CASSLALEGGTQAFF.

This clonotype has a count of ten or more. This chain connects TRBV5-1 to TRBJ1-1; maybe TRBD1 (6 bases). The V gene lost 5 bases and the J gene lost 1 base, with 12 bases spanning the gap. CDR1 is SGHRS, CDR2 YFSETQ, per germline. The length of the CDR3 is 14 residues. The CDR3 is CASRDKTGNTEAFF. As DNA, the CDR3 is TGCGCCAGCAGAGATAAGACAGGGAACACTGAAGCTTTCTTT.

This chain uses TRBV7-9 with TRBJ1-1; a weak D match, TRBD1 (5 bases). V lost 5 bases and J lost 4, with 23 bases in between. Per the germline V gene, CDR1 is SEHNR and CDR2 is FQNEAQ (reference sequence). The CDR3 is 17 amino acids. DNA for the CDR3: TGTGCCAGCAGCCCCTCCGGGGCCAAGGGGTTGGGCACTGAAGCTTTCTTT. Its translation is CASSPSGAKGLGTEAFF.

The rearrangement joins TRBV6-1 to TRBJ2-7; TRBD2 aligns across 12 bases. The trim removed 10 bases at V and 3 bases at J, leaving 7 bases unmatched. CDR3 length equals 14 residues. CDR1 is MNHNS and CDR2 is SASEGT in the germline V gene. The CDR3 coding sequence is TGTGCCACGACCCCGACTAGCGGGAGCTACGAGCAGTACTTC. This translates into CATTPTSGSYEQYF.

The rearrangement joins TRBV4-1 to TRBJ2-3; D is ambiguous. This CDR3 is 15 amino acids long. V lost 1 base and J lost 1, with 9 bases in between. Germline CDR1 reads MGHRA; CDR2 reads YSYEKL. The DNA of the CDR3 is TGCGCCAGCAGCCAAGGTCGAAGGGGCACAGATACGCAGTATTTT. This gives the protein CASSQGRRGTDTQYF.

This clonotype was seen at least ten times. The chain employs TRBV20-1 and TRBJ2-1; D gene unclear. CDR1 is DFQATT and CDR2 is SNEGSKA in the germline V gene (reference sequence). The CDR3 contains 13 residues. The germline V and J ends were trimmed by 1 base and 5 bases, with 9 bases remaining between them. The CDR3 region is CSARVASNNEQFF. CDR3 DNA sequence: TGCAGTGCTAGAGTCGCCAGTAACAATGAGCAGTTCTTC.

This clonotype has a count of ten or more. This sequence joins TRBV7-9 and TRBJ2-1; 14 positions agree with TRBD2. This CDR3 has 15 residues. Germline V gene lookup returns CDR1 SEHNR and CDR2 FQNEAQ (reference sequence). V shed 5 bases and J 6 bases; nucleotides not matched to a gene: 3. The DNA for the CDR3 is TGTGCCAGCAGCGAGACTAGCGGGAGGGCCAATGAGCAGTTCTTC. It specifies CASSETSGRANEQFF. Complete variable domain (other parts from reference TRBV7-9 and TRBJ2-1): DTGVSQNPRHKITKRGQNVTFRCDPISEHNRLYWYRQTLGQGPEFLTYFQNEAQLEKSRLLSDRFSAERPKGSFSTLEIQRTEQGDSAMYLCASSETSGRANEQFFGPGTRLTVL.

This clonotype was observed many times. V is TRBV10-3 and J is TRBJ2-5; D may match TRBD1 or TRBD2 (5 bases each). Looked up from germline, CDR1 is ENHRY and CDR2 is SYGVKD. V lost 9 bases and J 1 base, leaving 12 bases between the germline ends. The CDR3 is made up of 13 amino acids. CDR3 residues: CAISRDRQETQYF. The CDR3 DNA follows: TGTGCCATAAGCCGGGACCGCCAAGAGACCCAGTACTTC.

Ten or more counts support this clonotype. CDR3 coding DNA: TGTGCCAGCAGGGTAGAGAGCACAGATACGCAGTATTTT. Amino acids: CASRVESTDTQYF. The rearrangement joins TRBV12-3 or TRBV12-4 to TRBJ2-3; D is undetermined. CDR3 length: 13 residues. V lost 6 bases and J lost 0, with 7 bases in between.

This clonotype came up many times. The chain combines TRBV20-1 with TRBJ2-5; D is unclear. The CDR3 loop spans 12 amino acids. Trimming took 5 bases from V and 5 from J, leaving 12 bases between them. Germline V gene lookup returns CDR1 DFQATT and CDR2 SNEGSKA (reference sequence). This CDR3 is CSAWLVVETQYF. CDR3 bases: TGCAGTGCTTGGCTAGTGGTCGAGACCCAGTACTTC.

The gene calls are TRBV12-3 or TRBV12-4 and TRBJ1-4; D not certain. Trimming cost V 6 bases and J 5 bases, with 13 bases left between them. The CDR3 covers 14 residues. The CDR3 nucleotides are TGTGCCAGCAGCCCTATAACGGACAATGAAAAACTGTTTTTT. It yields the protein CASSPITDNEKLFF.

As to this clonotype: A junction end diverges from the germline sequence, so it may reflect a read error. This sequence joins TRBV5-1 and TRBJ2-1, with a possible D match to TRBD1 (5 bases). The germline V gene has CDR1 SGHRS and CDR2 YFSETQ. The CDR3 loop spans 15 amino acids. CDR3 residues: CTSSLGVVDDNEQFF. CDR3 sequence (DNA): TGCACCAGCAGTCTAGGGGTGGTCGACGACAATGAGCAGTTCTTC.